The entry below describes one TCR beta chain. The CDR3 runs 20 residues. CDR1 is MNHNS, CDR2 SASEGT, per germline. Trimming cost V 1 base and J 7 bases; bases outside gene matches: 15. This sample is part of a study of blood T cell repertoires in COVID-19. Assay: immunoSEQ multiplex PCR; the TCRdb copy retains only in-frame clones and omits some. The sample consists of more than 300,000 clones, around 86% of them appearing once. The sequencing sample was made of PBMCs or T cells enriched from blood (not recorded which). The chain employs TRBV6-1 and TRBJ2-1, with 14 bases fitting TRBD2. This receptor was obtained from a man under 40 who had recovered from COVID-19. The CDR3 loop is CASSEVGTSGSRPRWNEQFF. For the CDR3, the DNA is TGTGCCAGCAGTGAAGTCGGGACTAGCGGGAGTCGGCCCCGTTGGAATGAGCAGTTCTTC.